This T cell receptor beta chain was captured in a study of OX40 agonist ivuxolimab in advanced cancers. Study in general: Age averaged about 60 years (range roughly 23 to 90), and 82.7% were male. Allowance was made for prior anti-PD-1, anti-PD-L1 or anti-CTLA-4 therapy, and about 40% had some. General study results and limits: In CD8+ T cells, expanded clones were on average more numerous than in CD4+.

Produced via immunoSEQ multiplex PCR; TCRdb's table is partial and in-frame only. The repertoire has some 100,000 clones, more than 85% of them found once; the top ten carry approximately 3.6%. Concerning this clone itself: Its target is unknown.

The sample in question was CD4+ or CD8+ T cells sorted from blood, obtained in a trial of the OX40 agonist ivuxolimab. This sequence originates from an adult with an advanced solid tumor such as melanoma, head and neck, liver or kidney cancer.

The CDR3: CASSLFSSANTGELFF. The CDR3, as DNA: TGTGCCAGCAGTTTATTCTCCTCGGCGAACACCGGGGAGCTGTTTTTT. The chain links TRBV27 to TRBJ2-2; D call uncertain. Germline loops: CDR1 MNHEY, CDR2 SMNVEV (reference sequence). The length of the CDR3 is 16 residues. V was trimmed by 1 base and J by 0 bases, leaving 9 bases between them.